The source of this T cell receptor beta chain is a study of T cell responses to AZD1222 COVID-19 vaccine. Trimming pared 2 bases from V and 3 bases from J, leaving 19 bases between. This CDR3 has 18 amino acids. The germline CDR1 and CDR2 sequences are LGHDT and YNNKEL (reference sequence). To note about this clone: Its antigen remains unknown.

The study, taken as a whole, reports: There were repertoire samples only from the period after the peak T cell response. Increases in Spike-specific TCR breadth and depth were seen after two AZD1222 doses.

Method: immunoSEQ multiplex PCR; TCRdb's copy keeps in-frame clones and lacks some. The repertoire holds about 200,000 clones, with almost 90% as singletons. The V and J genes are TRBV3-1 (or the pseudogene TRBV3-2) and TRBJ1-4, with D unresolved. This clonotype originated in an adult in good health. The sample was peripheral blood, taken on day 0 of AZD1222 vaccination. CDR3 DNA: TGTGCCAGCAGCCAAATGGGGAAAGACCTCGCTGCTAATGAAAAACTGTTTTTT. Protein: CASSQMGKDLAANEKLFF.